A single T cell receptor (beta chain) is shown here with its context. Its cognate antigen is unknown. This entry belongs to a study of cytomegalovirus exposure and HLA in healthy donors. Broader study findings: On later analysis, the bulk of CMV-associated TCR beta chains appeared to be HLA-restricted. The study assumed roughly uniform donor sequencing depth for presence/absence analyses. Usually a TCR sequence was rare, but some public TCRs were found in many donors.

The CDR3 contains 16 residues. V was pared by 0 bases and J by 1 base, with 12 bases between. The PCR contained 60 Vbeta and 13 Jbeta primers. Assay: immunoSEQ multiplex PCR; the TCRdb copy retains only in-frame clones and omits some. The sample holds some 130,000 clones; roughly 85% are singletons and the top ten take approximately 6.2%. Participants comprised healthy donors of bone marrow. The material sequenced was PBMCs. This receptor was identified in a middle-aged man in good health and CMV-seropositive. The V call is TRBV23-1, the J call TRBJ2-5; D perhaps matches TRBD1 (6 bases). TRBV23-1 is recorded as an ORF, its role being uncertain. CDR3 coding DNA: TGCGCCAGCAGTCAATCTAGGGGGAATCCCCAAGAGACCCAGTACTTC. Its protein product is CASSQSRGNPQETQYF.